Shown below are 29 T cell receptor beta chains from a single sample sequenced in a study of T cells in women clearing cervical HPV infection. Only in-frame clones appear in the TCRdb table, and some are missing; sequencing was by immunoSEQ multiplex PCR. With around 30,000 clones in the sample, the ten largest clones hold roughly 2.8%. Sequencing was carried out using blood buffy coat. The receptors originated from a woman between 18 and 69 years old with a cervical HPV16 infection that either progressed to CIN3+ or cleared (not recorded which).

On this clone: Read sequence stops 3 residues before the CDR3 end, and the germline J gene provides the missing end. The chain carries TRBV7-8 and TRBJ2-7; no firm D call. Germline V gives CDR1 SGHVS, CDR2 FQNEAQ. The CDR3 extends over 14 amino acids. V lost 2 bases and J 2 bases, leaving 10 bases between the germline ends. CDR3 sequence: CASSLRVSPYEQYF. The part of the CDR3 DNA that was read is TGTGCCAGCAGCTTACGGGTTTCTCCCTACGAG.

With regard to this clone: The CDR3 goes on 3 residues after the read ends, and that part is filled in from the germline J gene. The rearrangement joins TRBV5-1 to TRBJ2-2, with TRBD2 matching 13 bases. The CDR3 spans 16 residues. From germline, CDR1 is SGHRS and CDR2 YFSETQ. V was pared by 9 bases and J by 5 bases, with 10 bases of the junction left unmatched. The CDR3 DNA, read in part, is TGCGCCAACACGCGCGGACTAGCGGGAGTTACCGGGGAG. Translated, it gives CANTRGLAGVTGE. From start to end, the CDR3 is CANTRGLAGVTGELFF.

On this clone: The read comes to an end 3 residues before the CDR3 does, leaving the germline J gene to fill in the end. The chain is built from TRBV5-1 and TRBJ2-2; 13 bases are shared with TRBD2. The V gene end was trimmed by 4 bases and the J gene end by 6 bases; junction bases not matched to a gene: 15. This CDR3 is 19 amino acids long. Germline loops: CDR1 SGHRS, CDR2 YFSETQ. Partial CDR3 DNA: TGCGCCAGCAGCAATACTCTCCTCACTAGCGGGAGGGCCCCCGGGGAG. It encodes CASSNTLLTSGRAPGE. The whole CDR3 sequence reads CASSNTLLTSGRAPGELFF.

About this clone: The read halts 3 residues ahead of the CDR3 end, with the missing end drawn from the germline J gene. This chain joins TRBV30 and TRBJ2-3; TRBD2 matches 7 bases. The length of the CDR3 is 15 residues. V shed 5 bases and J 0 bases; nucleotides not matched to a gene: 8. From germline, CDR1 is GTSNPN and CDR2 SVGIG (reference sequence). Here the CDR3 reads CAWARGLPSTDTQYF. The part of the CDR3 DNA that was read is TGTGCCTGGGCCCGGGGACTACCGAGCACAGATACG.

As for this clone: The read ends 3 residues shy of where the CDR3 ends; the end is completed using the germline J gene. The chain is built from TRBV11-2 and TRBJ1-6; a possible D gene is TRBD1 (6 bases). V was clipped by 5 bases and J by 9 bases, with 17 bases between them. The V gene's germline CDR1 is SGHAT and CDR2 FQNNGV. This CDR3 region has 15 residues. CDR3 DNA (partial): TGTGCCAGCAGCCAATTAACGGGGGGCGTTTCACCC. Translating gives CASSQLTGGVSP. The full CDR3 protein reads CASSQLTGGVSPLHF.

About this clone: With the read ending 3 residues before the CDR3 end, the germline J gene is used to fill in that end. The rearrangement uses TRBV12-3 or TRBV12-4 and TRBJ2-5, with D possibly matching TRBD1 (5 bases). The germline V and J ends were trimmed by 7 bases and 5 bases, with 14 bases remaining between them. The CDR3 is 13 residues long. The CDR3 region is CASTQGIMETQYF. Partial CDR3 DNA: TGTGCCAGCACCCAGGGAATAATGGAGACC.

As concerns this clone: The CDR3 goes on 3 residues after the read ends, and that part is filled in from the germline J gene. This chain joins TRBV2 and TRBJ2-5, with 10 bases that match TRBD1. The length of the CDR3 is 16 residues. The V segment lost 3 bases and the J segment 5 bases; nucleotides outside the gene matches: 9. Per the germline V gene, CDR1 is SNHLY and CDR2 is FYNNEI. The CDR3 region is CASSEGQRTGGETQYF. The DNA read from the CDR3 is TGTGCCAGCAGTGAGGGGCAGAGGACAGGGGGGGAGACC.

With respect to this clone: From the germline J gene comes the end of the CDR3, since the read stops 3 residues before it. The chain links TRBV7-9 to TRBJ1-1, with 7 bases matching TRBD1. The V gene end was trimmed by 5 bases and the J gene end by 0 bases; junction bases not matched to a gene: 3. The CDR3 spans 14 residues. The germline V gene encodes CDR1 SEHNR and CDR2 FQNEAQ (reference sequence). CDR3 DNA (partial): TGTGCCAGCAGCCAGACAGGGATGAACACTGAA. It codes for CASSQTGMNTE. The full CDR3 is CASSQTGMNTEAFF.

Comment on this clone: The observed sequence ends 3 residues before the CDR3 terminus, with the missing tail filled in from the germline J gene. The V call is TRBV7-6, the J call TRBJ1-3, with a weak D call TRBD1 (5 bases). The germline gives CDR1 SGHVS, CDR2 FNYEAQ. V shed 3 bases and J shed 3 bases, with 9 bases lying between them. The CDR3 runs 14 residues. The CDR3 loop reads CASSLTENGNTIYF. Partial CDR3 DNA: TGTGCCAGCAGCTTGACAGAAAATGGAAACACC.

Concerning this clone: A read error may account for a junction end that differs from germline. The read falls 3 residues short of the CDR3 end, and the missing part is taken from the germline J gene. The chain combines TRBV18 with TRBJ1-2, with TRBD1 matching over 8 bases. CDR1 and CDR2 from the germline V gene are KGHSH and LQKENI. The CDR3 has 13 amino acids. Partial CDR3 DNA: TGTGCCAGTTCACACCCGCAGGGGGCCGGC. It translates to CASSHPQGAG. The complete CDR3 protein is CASSHPQGAGYTF.

For this clone: The CDR3 end lies 3 residues beyond the end of the read and is filled in from the germline J gene. The chain uses TRBV5-6 and TRBJ2-5; a weak D match, TRBD1 (5 bases). The V and J ends lost 4 bases and 5 bases respectively, with 12 bases between them. The CDR3 runs to 13 residues. CDR1 is SGHDT and CDR2 is YYEEEE in the germline V gene. The covered CDR3 bases are TGTGCCAGCAGCATGACAGAGGTGGAGACC. Translated, it gives CASSMTEVET. Given in full, the CDR3 is CASSMTEVETQYF.

The CDR3 here is CASSLQGADTEAFF. The sequenced part of the CDR3 DNA is TGTGCCAGCAGCTTACAGGGGGCAGACACTGAA. This chain links TRBV7-2 with TRBJ1-1; 8 nucleotides line up with TRBD1. Sequencing ends 3 residues short of the CDR3 end; the germline J gene provides the rest. The V gene's germline CDR1 is SGHTA and CDR2 FQGNSA. The CDR3 is made up of 14 amino acids. The V and J ends lost 2 bases and 3 bases, in that order; junction bases with no gene match: 2.

The CDR3 DNA, read in part, is TGTGCCAGCAGCTTGGGAGGGTCTGGTGGC. Protein: CASSLGGSGG. The CDR3 as a whole reads CASSLGGSGGYTF. The chain has TRBV5-6 and TRBJ1-2; D is unclear. The read terminates 3 residues ahead of where the CDR3 ends, so the germline J gene completes it. V was cut by 0 bases and J by 7 bases, with 10 bases left in between. The CDR3 contains 13 residues. Germline CDR1 is SGHDT and CDR2 is YYEEEE.

A note on this clone: The CDR3 is cut off 3 residues early in the read; its end comes from the germline J gene. This sequence joins TRBV12-3 or TRBV12-4 and TRBJ2-7, with TRBD1 matching over 10 bases. Losses at the gene ends were 5 bases for V and 1 base for J; bases not matched to a gene: 5. The CDR3 consists of 15 residues. The CDR3 DNA, read in part, is TGTGCCAGCAGTCGCGGACAGGGGGGGTCCTACGAG. Translated, it gives CASSRGQGGSYE. The CDR3 in its entirety is CASSRGQGGSYEQYF.

Worth noting for this clone: Read coverage stops 3 residues before the CDR3 terminus; the germline J gene supplies the remainder. The chain joins TRBV20-1 to TRBJ2-7; possibly TRBD1 for D (5 bases). Trimming took off 3 bases at V and 1 base at J, with 13 bases between the two ends. The CDR3 totals 14 residues. Germline V CDR1 and CDR2: DFQATT, SNEGSKA (reference sequence). The part of the CDR3 DNA that was read is TGCAGTGCTAGGGCTCAGGGTGGGTCCTACGAG. It specifies CSARAQGGSYE. The complete CDR3 reads CSARAQGGSYEQYF.

As concerns this clone: Sequencing ends 3 residues short of the CDR3 end; the germline J gene provides the rest. This chain uses TRBV2 with TRBJ2-2, with TRBD1 matching 9 bases. The germline gives CDR1 SNHLY, CDR2 FYNNEI. The CDR3 extends over 14 amino acids. CDR3 DNA, as far as it was read: TGTGCCAGCAGAATCGGGACAGGGTACTCACCG. The encoded protein is CASRIGTGYSP. The full CDR3 is CASRIGTGYSPLFF.

In regard to this clone: The read halts 3 residues ahead of the CDR3 end, with the missing end drawn from the germline J gene. V usage is TRBV19 and J usage is TRBJ1-5, with TRBD1 identical over 7 bases. The CDR3 is 18 residues long. V dropped 0 bases and J dropped 4; count of bases not matched to a gene: 12. CDR1 is LNHDA, CDR2 SQIVND, per germline (reference sequence). The CDR3 loop reads CASSIDRDSPVRNQPQHF. Incomplete CDR3 DNA: TGTGCCAGTAGTATAGATCGGGACAGCCCCGTTCGGAATCAGCCC.

Comment on this clone: The read gets to within 3 residues of the CDR3 end, and the germline J gene fills in the rest. The same CDR3 arises from other DNA sequences in this sample as well. The chain employs TRBV7-8 and TRBJ1-2, with D unresolved. The V gene's germline CDR1 is SGHVS and CDR2 FQNEAQ. V lost 0 bases and J lost 7, with 12 bases in between. The CDR3 is 14 residues long. The CDR3 sequence is CASSLAAGAGGYTF. The sequenced CDR3 bases are TGTGCCAGCAGCTTAGCGGCAGGAGCGGGTGGC. Filled out from reference TRBV7-8 and TRBJ1-2, the complete variable domain reads GAGVSQSPRYKVAKRGQDVALRCDPISGHVSLFWYQQALGQGPEFLTYFQNEAQLDKSGLPSDRFFAERPEGSVSTLKIQRTQQEDSAVYLCASSLAAGAGGYTFGSGTRLTVV.

The CDR3 bases that were read are TGTGCCAGCAGCTTGACAGGGCGTGAG. Translating it yields CASSLTGRE. The entire CDR3 reads CASSLTGREQFF. The gene calls are TRBV6-2 or TRBV6-3 and TRBJ2-1; 7 bases line up with TRBD1. The CDR3 extends 3 residues past the end of the read, so its final part is completed from the germline J gene. The CDR3 is made up of 12 amino acids. Germline trimming cut 6 bases from V and 9 bases from J; bases unmatched to any gene: 5. Germline lookup yields CDR1 MNHEY and CDR2 SVGEGT.

Concerning this clone: The read comes to an end 3 residues before the CDR3 does, leaving the germline J gene to fill in the end. The chain couples TRBV20-1 to TRBJ1-3; D gene unclear. Germline CDR1 is DFQATT and CDR2 is SNEGSKA (reference sequence). The CDR3 length is 12 residues. V lost 5 bases to trimming and J lost 1 base, with 6 bases between them. CDR3 amino acids: CSARGSGNTIYF. The DNA read from the CDR3 is TGCAGTGCTCGGGGATCTGGAAACACC.

On this clone: The read ends 3 residues shy of where the CDR3 ends; the end is completed using the germline J gene. This chain connects TRBV30 to TRBJ2-5; 12 positions match TRBD2. With V trimmed by 0 bases and J by 5 bases, 7 bases remained unmatched. The germline CDR1 and CDR2 sequences are GTSNPN and SVGIG (reference sequence). The CDR3 runs to 16 residues. Partial CDR3 DNA: TGTGCCTGGAGTGTACTCGGACTAGCGGGGTTGGAGACC. Translated, it gives CAWSVLGLAGLET. The CDR3 in full is CAWSVLGLAGLETQYF.

CDR3 loop: CASSQEVLQGLNNSPLHF. Incomplete CDR3 DNA: TGCGCCAGCAGCCAAGAGGTATTACAGGGGCTGAATAATTCACCC. V is TRBV4-1 and J is TRBJ1-6, with 7 bases fitting TRBD1. Read sequence stops 3 residues before the CDR3 end, and the germline J gene provides the missing end. The CDR3 length is 18 residues. Germline lookup yields CDR1 MGHRA and CDR2 YSYEKL. V lost 0 bases to trimming and J lost 5 bases; unmatched junction nucleotides: 10.

As regards this clone: The missing CDR3 end, 3 residues past where the read stops, is filled in from the germline J gene. The chain has TRBV10-3 and TRBJ2-7; tentatively, D is TRBD1 (5 bases). The CDR3 contains 14 residues. V dropped 2 bases and J dropped 0 bases, with 8 bases sitting between them. Germline V gene data show CDR1 as ENHRY and CDR2 as SYGVKD. The CDR3: CAISETDSSYEQYF. The part of the CDR3 DNA that was read is TGTGCCATCAGTGAGACCGACAGCTCCTACGAG.

Regarding this clone: The read finishes 3 residues shy of the CDR3 end, and the germline J gene is used to complete it. The rearrangement uses TRBV20-1 and TRBJ1-2; D is uncertain. The CDR3 sequence is 11 residues long. Germline loops: CDR1 DFQATT, CDR2 SNEGSKA (reference sequence). V lost 6 bases, J lost 5 bases, and 10 bases lay in between. This CDR3 reads CSATPGYGYTF. The DNA read from the CDR3 is TGCAGTGCCACCCCGGGGTATGGC.

Of note for this clone: The CDR3 end is not reached by the read, which stops 3 residues before it; the germline J gene fills it in. V and J are TRBV29-1 and TRBJ2-1; TRBD2 is a possible D gene (5 bases). Per germline, CDR1 SQVTM and CDR2 ANQGSEA. V shed 5 bases and J shed 9 bases, with 14 bases lying between them. This CDR3 spans 12 amino acids. CDR3 region: CSVTKVRGEQFF. CDR3 DNA (partial): TGCAGCGTTACAAAAGTCCGGGGTGAG.

Comment on this clone: The read gets to within 3 residues of the CDR3 end, and the germline J gene fills in the rest. The rearrangement uses TRBV14 and TRBJ2-7, with D maybe TRBD1 (7 bases). The CDR3 length is 16 residues. Trimming cost V 1 base and J 0 bases, with 13 bases left between them. Germline values: CDR1 SGHDN, CDR2 FVKESK. The covered CDR3 bases are TGTGCCAGCAGCCAAGGGGGGGACAGAAGCTCCTACGAG. It translates to CASSQGGDRSSYE. The full CDR3 reads CASSQGGDRSSYEQYF.

Details on this clone: The read ends 3 residues shy of where the CDR3 ends; the end is completed using the germline J gene. The chain carries TRBV7-9 and TRBJ2-7; no definite D call. V was trimmed by 5 bases and J by 6 bases, leaving 14 bases between them. This CDR3 has 13 amino acids. CDR1 is SEHNR, CDR2 FQNEAQ, per germline (reference sequence). The CDR3 is CASSLNSGTEQYF. Incomplete CDR3 DNA: TGTGCCAGCAGCCTCAATTCAGGAACCGAG.

A note on this clone: The sequenced fragment ends 3 residues before the CDR3 boundary, so the rest is inferred from the germline J gene. This chain uses TRBV4-1 with TRBJ2-3, with D perhaps TRBD2 (5 bases). V was trimmed by 1 base and J by 0 bases, leaving 8 bases between them. Germline CDR1 and CDR2: MGHRA and YSYEKL. The CDR3 is 15 residues long. CDR3 bases read: TGCGCCAGCAGCCAAGTAGCGACTAGCACAGATACG. It is translated as CASSQVATSTDT. The complete CDR3 reads CASSQVATSTDTQYF.

To note about this clone: The read halts 3 residues ahead of the CDR3 end, with the missing end drawn from the germline J gene. This chain uses TRBV11-2 with TRBJ1-5; D gene unclear. Per germline, CDR1 SGHAT and CDR2 FQNNGV. CDR3 size: 15 residues. V was clipped by 1 base and J by 0 bases, with 7 bases between them. CDR3 DNA, as far as it was read: TGTGCCAGCAGCTTAGGGGCAGGTAGCAATCAGCCC. Its translation is CASSLGAGSNQP. The complete CDR3 sequence is CASSLGAGSNQPQHF.